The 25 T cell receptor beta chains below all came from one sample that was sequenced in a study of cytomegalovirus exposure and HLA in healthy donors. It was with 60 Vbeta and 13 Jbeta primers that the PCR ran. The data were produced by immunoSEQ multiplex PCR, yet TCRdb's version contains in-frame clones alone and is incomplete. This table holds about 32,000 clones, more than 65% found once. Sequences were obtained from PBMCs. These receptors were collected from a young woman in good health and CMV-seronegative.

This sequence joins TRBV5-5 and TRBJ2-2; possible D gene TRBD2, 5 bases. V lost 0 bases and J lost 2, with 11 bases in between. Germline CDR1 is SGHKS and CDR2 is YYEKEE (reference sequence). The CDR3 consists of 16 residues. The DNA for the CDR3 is TGTGCCAGCAGCTTGGATCCAGCGGACAACACCGGGGAGCTGTTTTTT. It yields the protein CASSLDPADNTGELFF.

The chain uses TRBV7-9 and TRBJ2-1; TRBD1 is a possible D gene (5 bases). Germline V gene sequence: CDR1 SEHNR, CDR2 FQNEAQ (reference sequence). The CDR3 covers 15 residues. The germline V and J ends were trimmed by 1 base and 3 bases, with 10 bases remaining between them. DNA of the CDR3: TGTGCCAGCAGCTTAGAAGGGGAAGACTACAATGAGCAGTTCTTC. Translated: CASSLEGEDYNEQFF.

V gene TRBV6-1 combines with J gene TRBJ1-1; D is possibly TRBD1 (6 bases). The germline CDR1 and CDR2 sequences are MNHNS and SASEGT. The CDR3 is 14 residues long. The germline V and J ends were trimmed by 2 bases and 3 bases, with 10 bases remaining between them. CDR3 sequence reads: CASSELGAHTEAFF. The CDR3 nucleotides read TGTGCCAGCAGTGAATTGGGGGCGCACACTGAAGCTTTCTTT.

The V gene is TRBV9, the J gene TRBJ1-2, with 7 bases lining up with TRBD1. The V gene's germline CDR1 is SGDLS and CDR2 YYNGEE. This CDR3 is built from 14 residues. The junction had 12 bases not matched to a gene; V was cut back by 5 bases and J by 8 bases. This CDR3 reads CASRGQAVWGGYTF. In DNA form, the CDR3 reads TGTGCCAGCAGAGGACAGGCCGTATGGGGCGGCTACACCTTC.

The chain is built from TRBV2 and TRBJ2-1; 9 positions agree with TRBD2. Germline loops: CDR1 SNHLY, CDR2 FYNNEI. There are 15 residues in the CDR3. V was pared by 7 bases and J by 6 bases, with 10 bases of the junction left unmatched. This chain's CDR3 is CASILRGGESNEQFF. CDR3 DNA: TGTGCCAGCATTTTGCGGGGGGGGGAGAGCAATGAGCAGTTCTTC. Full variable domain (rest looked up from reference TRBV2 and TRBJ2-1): EPEVTQTPSHQVTQMGQEVILRCVPISNHLYFYWYRQILGQKVEFLVSFYNNEISEKSEIFDDQFSVERPDGSNFTLKIRSTKLEDSAMYFCASILRGGESNEQFFGPGTRLTVL.

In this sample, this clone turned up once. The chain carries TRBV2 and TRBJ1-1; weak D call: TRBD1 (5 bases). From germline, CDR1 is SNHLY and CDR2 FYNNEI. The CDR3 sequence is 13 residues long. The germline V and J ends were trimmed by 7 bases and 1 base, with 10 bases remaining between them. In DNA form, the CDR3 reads TGTGCCAGCAAAGGACAACCGAACACTGAAGCTTTCTTT. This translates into CASKGQPNTEAFF.

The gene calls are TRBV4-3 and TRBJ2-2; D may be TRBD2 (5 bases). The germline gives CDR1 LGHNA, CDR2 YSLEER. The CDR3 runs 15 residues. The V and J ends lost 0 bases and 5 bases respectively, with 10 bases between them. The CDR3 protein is CASSQDSSRTGELFF. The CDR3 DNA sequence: TGCGCCAGCAGCCAAGATTCTAGCAGGACCGGGGAGCTGTTTTTT.

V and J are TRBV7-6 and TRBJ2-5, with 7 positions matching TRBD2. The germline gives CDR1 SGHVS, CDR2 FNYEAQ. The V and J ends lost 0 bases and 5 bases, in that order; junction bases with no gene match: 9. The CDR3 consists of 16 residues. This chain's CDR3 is CASSLAGEGMGETQYF. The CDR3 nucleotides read TGTGCCAGCAGCTTAGCGGGGGAGGGAATGGGTGAGACCCAGTACTTC.

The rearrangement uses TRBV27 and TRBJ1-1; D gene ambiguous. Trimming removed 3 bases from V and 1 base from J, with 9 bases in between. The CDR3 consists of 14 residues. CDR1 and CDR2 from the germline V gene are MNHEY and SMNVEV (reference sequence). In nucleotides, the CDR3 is TGTGCCAGCAGTTTTTTTCGCGAGAACACTGAAGCTTTCTTT. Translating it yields CASSFFRENTEAFF.

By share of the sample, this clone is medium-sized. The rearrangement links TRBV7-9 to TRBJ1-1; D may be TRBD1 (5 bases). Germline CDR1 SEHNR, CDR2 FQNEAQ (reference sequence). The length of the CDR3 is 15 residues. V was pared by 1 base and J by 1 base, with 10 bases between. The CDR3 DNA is TGTGCCAGCAGCTTAGTTCAGGGTTCGAACACTGAAGCTTTCTTT. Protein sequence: CASSLVQGSNTEAFF.

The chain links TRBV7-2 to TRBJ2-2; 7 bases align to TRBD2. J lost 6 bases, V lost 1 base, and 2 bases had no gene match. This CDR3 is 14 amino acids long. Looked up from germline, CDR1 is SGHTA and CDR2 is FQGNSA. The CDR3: CASSLVRGAGELFF. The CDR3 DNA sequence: TGTGCCAGCAGCTTAGTCCGGGGGGCCGGGGAGCTGTTTTTT.

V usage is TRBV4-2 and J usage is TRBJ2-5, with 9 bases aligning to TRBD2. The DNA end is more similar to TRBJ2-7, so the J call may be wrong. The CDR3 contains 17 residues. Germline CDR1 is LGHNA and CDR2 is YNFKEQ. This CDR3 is CASSPNHASGAQYEQYF. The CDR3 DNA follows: TGTGCCAGCAGCCCAAACCACGCTAGCGGGGCTCAATACGAGCAGTACTTC.

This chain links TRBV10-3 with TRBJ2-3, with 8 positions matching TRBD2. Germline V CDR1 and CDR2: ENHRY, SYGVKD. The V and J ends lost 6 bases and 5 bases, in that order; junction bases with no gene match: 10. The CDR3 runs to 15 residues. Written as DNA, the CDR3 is TGTGCCATCAGCACCAGCGGGAGTTCCGGAGATACGCAGTATTTT. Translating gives CAISTSGSSGDTQYF.

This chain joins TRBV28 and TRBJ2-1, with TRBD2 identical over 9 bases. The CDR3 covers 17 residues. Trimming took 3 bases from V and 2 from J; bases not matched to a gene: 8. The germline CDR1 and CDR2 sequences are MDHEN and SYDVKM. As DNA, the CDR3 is TGTGCCAGCAGTTTTTTAGGCGGGAGGGCCCCCTACAATGAGCAGTTCTTC. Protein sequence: CASSFLGGRAPYNEQFF.

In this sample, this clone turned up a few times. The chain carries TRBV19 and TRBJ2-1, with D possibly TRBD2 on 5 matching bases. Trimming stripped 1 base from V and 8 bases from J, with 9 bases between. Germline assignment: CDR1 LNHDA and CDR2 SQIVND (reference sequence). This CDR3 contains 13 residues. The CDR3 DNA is TGTGCCAGTAGTATAGTCCCTAGCTATGAGCAGTTCTTC. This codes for CASSIVPSYEQFF.

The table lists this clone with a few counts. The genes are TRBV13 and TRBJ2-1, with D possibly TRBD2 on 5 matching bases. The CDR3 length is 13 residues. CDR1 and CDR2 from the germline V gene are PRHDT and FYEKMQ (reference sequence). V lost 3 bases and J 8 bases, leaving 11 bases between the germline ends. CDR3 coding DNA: TGTGCCAGCAGCTTGGAGGCGAGGGATGAGCAGTTCTTC. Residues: CASSLEARDEQFF. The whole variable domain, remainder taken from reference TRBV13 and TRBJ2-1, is AAGVIQSPRHLIKEKRETATLKCYPIPRHDTVYWYQQGPGQDPQFLISFYEKMQSDKGSIPDRFSAQQFSDYHSELNMSSLELGDSALYFCASSLEARDEQFFGPGTRLTVL.

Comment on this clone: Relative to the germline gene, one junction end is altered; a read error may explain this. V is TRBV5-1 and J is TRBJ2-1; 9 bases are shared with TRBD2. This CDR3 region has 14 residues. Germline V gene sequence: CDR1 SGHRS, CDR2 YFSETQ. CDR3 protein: CVSSSSGGYNEQFF. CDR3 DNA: TGCGTCAGCAGCTCAAGCGGGGGGTACAATGAGCAGTTCTTC.

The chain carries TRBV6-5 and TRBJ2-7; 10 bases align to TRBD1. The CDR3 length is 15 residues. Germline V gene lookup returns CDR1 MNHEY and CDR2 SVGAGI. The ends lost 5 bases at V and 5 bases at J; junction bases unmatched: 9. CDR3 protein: CASSGRQGASDEQYF. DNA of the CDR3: TGTGCCAGCAGTGGTAGACAGGGGGCCTCAGACGAGCAGTACTTC.

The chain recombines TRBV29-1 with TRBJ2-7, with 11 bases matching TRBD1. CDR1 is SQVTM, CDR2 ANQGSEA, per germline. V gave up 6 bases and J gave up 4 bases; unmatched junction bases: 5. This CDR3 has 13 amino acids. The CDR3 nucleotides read TGCAGCGTACCGGGACAGGGGGTATACGAGCAGTACTTC. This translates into CSVPGQGVYEQYF.

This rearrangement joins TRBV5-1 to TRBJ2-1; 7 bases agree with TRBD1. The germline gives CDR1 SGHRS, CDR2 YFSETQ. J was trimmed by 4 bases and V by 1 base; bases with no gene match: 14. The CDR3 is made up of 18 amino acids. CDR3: CASSLFPPDRVGYNEQFF. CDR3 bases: TGCGCCAGCAGCTTGTTCCCACCTGACAGGGTGGGGTACAATGAGCAGTTCTTC.

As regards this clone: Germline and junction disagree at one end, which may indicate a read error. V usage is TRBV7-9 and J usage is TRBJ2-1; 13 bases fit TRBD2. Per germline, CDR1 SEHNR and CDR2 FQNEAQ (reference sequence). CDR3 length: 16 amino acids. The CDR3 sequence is CSSTTSGRAFNNEQFF. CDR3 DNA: TGTTCCAGCACTACTAGCGGGAGGGCATTCAACAATGAGCAGTTCTTC.

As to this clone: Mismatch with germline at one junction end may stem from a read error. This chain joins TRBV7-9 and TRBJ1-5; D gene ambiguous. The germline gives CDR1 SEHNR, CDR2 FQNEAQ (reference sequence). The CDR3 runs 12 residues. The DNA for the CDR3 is TGTTCCAGCACCACAGACAATCAGCCCCAGCATTTT. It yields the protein CSSTTDNQPQHF.

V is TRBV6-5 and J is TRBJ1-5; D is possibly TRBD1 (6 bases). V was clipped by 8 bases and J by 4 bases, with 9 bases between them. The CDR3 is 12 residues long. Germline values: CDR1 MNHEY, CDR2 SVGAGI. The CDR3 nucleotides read TGTGCCAGCGTGCAGGGGAATCAGCCCCAGCATTTT. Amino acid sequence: CASVQGNQPQHF.

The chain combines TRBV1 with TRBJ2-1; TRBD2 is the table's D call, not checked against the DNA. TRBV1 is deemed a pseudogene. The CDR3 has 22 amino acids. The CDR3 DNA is TGCACCAGCAGCTTACGAATCTACGCGGGACTAGCGGGGGGGAGCACCTACAATGAGCAGTTCTTC. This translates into CTSSLRIYAGLAGGSTYNEQFF.

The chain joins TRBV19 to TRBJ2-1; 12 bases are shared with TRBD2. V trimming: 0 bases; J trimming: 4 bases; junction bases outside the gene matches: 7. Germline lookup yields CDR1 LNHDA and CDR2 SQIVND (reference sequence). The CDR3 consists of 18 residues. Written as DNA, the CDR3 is TGTGCCAGTAGTATAGATCTCCCGACTAGCGGGGGTTACAATGAGCAGTTCTTC. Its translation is CASSIDLPTSGGYNEQFF.